These 27 T cell receptor beta chains share one sample of origin, sequenced in a study of blood T cell repertoires in COVID-19. The assay was immunoSEQ multiplex PCR, and TCRdb's table has in-frame clones only and misses some. This table has about 74,000 clones, approximately 85% appearing once. Input material: peripheral blood. The source is a man aged 65 to 79 with acute or convalescent COVID-19.

The sample holds a few counts of this clone. This chain connects TRBV5-1 to TRBJ1-4; TRBD1 aligns across 9 bases. After removal of 4 bases from V and 3 bases from J, the junction contained 4 bases not matched to a gene. Germline V gene data show CDR1 as SGHRS and CDR2 as YFSETQ. The CDR3 length is 15 residues. In nucleotides, the CDR3 is TGCGCCAGCAGCAGGACAGGGGATTCTAATGAAAAACTGTTTTTT. Translating it yields CASSRTGDSNEKLFF.

The CDR3 region has the DNA TGTGCCAGCAGTTACAAGGGACAGATCTACGAGCAGTACTTC. Translated, it gives CASSYKGQIYEQYF. This chain uses TRBV6-5 with TRBJ2-7, with 7 bases matching TRBD1. V dropped 2 bases and J dropped 3; count of bases not matched to a gene: 4. Germline CDR1 reads MNHEY; CDR2 reads SVGAGI. The CDR3 covers 14 residues.

V is TRBV7-4 and J is TRBJ2-1; 9 bases are a match to TRBD1. This CDR3 has 15 amino acids. V lost 8 bases, J lost 5 bases, and 10 bases stayed unmatched. CDR1 is SGHVT and CDR2 is SQSDAQ in the germline V gene. CDR3 sequence (DNA): TGTGCCAGCCTAACCCTGGGACAGGGCCACAATGAGCAGTTCTTC. This codes for CASLTLGQGHNEQFF.

There are a few counts of this clone. This sequence joins TRBV19 and TRBJ1-1, with 7 bases lining up with TRBD1. Germline V gene lookup returns CDR1 LNHDA and CDR2 SQIVND (reference sequence). The CDR3 runs 13 residues. The trim removed 4 bases at V and 3 bases at J, leaving 2 bases unmatched. The CDR3 coding sequence is TGTGCCAGTAGTAGGGACAGATACACTGAAGCTTTCTTT. It specifies CASSRDRYTEAFF.

V gene TRBV7-8 combines with J gene TRBJ1-1; D not certain. Germline CDR1 SGHVS, CDR2 FQNEAQ. This CDR3 is 12 amino acids long. Trimming shortened V by 1 base and J by 7 bases, and 7 bases separated the two germline ends. The CDR3 loop is CASSLVQVEAFF. The CDR3 DNA sequence: TGTGCCAGCAGCTTAGTGCAGGTTGAAGCTTTCTTT.

V is TRBV27 and J is TRBJ2-1; the match to TRBD2 covers 8 bases. CDR3 length equals 16 residues. Germline CDR1 is MNHEY and CDR2 is SMNVEV (reference sequence). J gave up 7 bases and V 4 bases, and 12 bases lay outside the gene matches. CDR3 in DNA: TGTGCCAGCAGTTCACAACGTAGCGGGAAGGTAAATGAGCAGTTCTTC. This sequence encodes CASSSQRSGKVNEQFF.

The chain has TRBV10-3 and TRBJ2-7; TRBD1 is a possible D gene (5 bases). The CDR3 is 13 amino acids. V gave up 3 bases and J gave up 5 bases, with 11 bases separating them. Germline loops: CDR1 ENHRY, CDR2 SYGVKD. CDR3: CAISDMGPHEQYF. The CDR3 coding sequence is TGTGCCATCAGTGACATGGGGCCCCACGAGCAGTACTTC.

This sequence joins TRBV12-3 or TRBV12-4 and TRBJ1-5; 7 bases match TRBD1. V lost 9 bases and J lost 1; bases outside the gene matches: 3. CDR3 length: 13 amino acids. CDR3 sequence reads: CASDRESNQPQHF. In nucleotides, the CDR3 is TGTGCCAGTGACAGGGAGAGCAATCAGCCCCAGCATTTT.

This sequence joins TRBV15 and TRBJ2-7; 7 bases agree with TRBD2. The V and J ends lost 3 bases and 5 bases, in that order; junction bases with no gene match: 10. Germline CDR1 and CDR2: LNHNV and YYDKDF (reference sequence). The CDR3 covers 15 residues. CDR3 sequence reads: CATSSGTTGGNEQYF. DNA for the CDR3: TGTGCCACCAGCAGTGGGACTACGGGGGGAAACGAGCAGTACTTC.

The rearrangement joins TRBV5-1 to TRBJ2-7; 8 bases fit TRBD2. Germline assignment: CDR1 SGHRS and CDR2 YFSETQ. V lost 2 bases and J lost 7; bases outside the gene matches: 14. The CDR3 runs to 16 residues. The CDR3 DNA follows: TGCGCCAGCAGCTTTGGGTCAAGCGGGAGTTATGGGGAGCAGTACTTC. This encodes CASSFGSSGSYGEQYF. Filled out from reference TRBV5-1 and TRBJ2-7, the complete variable domain reads KAGVTQTPRYLIKTRGQQVTLSCSPISGHRSVSWYQQTPGQGLQFLFEYFSETQRNKGNFPGRFSGRQFSNSRSEMNVSTLELGDSALYLCASSFGSSGSYGEQYFGPGTRLTVT.

J is TRBJ1-5 and V is TRBV6-6; a weak D match, TRBD1 (6 bases). V lost 5 bases and J 9 bases, leaving 20 bases between the germline ends. CDR1 MNHNY and CDR2 SVGAGI come from the germline V gene (reference sequence). This CDR3 contains 15 residues. The CDR3 sequence: CASSTPLQGEGPQHF. CDR3 bases: TGTGCCAGCAGTACCCCACTACAGGGTGAGGGGCCCCAGCATTTT.

The rearrangement joins TRBV3-1 (or the pseudogene TRBV3-2) to TRBJ1-1; 8 nucleotides match TRBD1. CDR3 length equals 15 residues. With 1 base clipped from V and 6 bases from J, the junction kept 7 bases outside the gene matches. In germline, CDR1 is LGHDT, CDR2 YNNKEL (reference sequence). In DNA form, the CDR3 reads TGTGCCAGCAGCCAAGTTCCGCAGGGGGCCCCTGAAGCTTTCTTT. Translating gives CASSQVPQGAPEAFF.

This chain's CDR3 is CASSSYRAPTDTQYF. The CDR3 region has the DNA TGTGCCAGCAGCTCATACAGGGCACCCACAGATACGCAGTATTTT. The gene calls are TRBV7-8 and TRBJ2-3; tentatively, D is TRBD1 (6 bases). The CDR3 consists of 15 residues. The V gene lost 4 bases and the J gene lost 2 bases, with 13 bases spanning the gap. Germline CDR1 reads SGHVS; CDR2 reads FQNEAQ.

The chain joins TRBV30 to TRBJ1-2; TRBD1 might be the D (5 bases). V lost 4 bases, J lost 6 bases, and 15 bases lay in between. The germline gives CDR1 GTSNPN, CDR2 SVGIG (reference sequence). This CDR3 region has 13 residues. The CDR3 reads CAWTQGFSDGYTF. The CDR3 nucleotides are TGTGCCTGGACTCAGGGTTTCTCTGATGGCTACACCTTC.

This chain links TRBV28 with TRBJ2-5, with D perhaps matching TRBD2 (6 bases). With 3 bases removed from V and 2 bases from J, the gap between germline ends came to 13 bases. Per the germline V gene, CDR1 is MDHEN and CDR2 is SYDVKM. This CDR3 has 15 residues. The chain's CDR3 is CASSLGGGGQETQYF. DNA of the CDR3: TGTGCCAGCAGTTTGGGGGGAGGCGGGCAAGAGACCCAGTACTTC.

The genes are TRBV5-1 and TRBJ2-5; TRBD1 aligns across 7 bases. Per the germline V gene, CDR1 is SGHRS and CDR2 is YFSETQ. The CDR3 is made up of 13 amino acids. With V trimmed by 4 bases and J by 4 bases, 4 bases remained unmatched. CDR3 bases: TGCGCCAGCAGCCCTCGACAGGGAGAGACCCAGTACTTC. This gives the protein CASSPRQGETQYF.

The chain combines TRBV14 with TRBJ1-1; D is possibly TRBD1 (5 bases). CDR3 length: 12 amino acids. The V and J ends lost 0 bases and 11 bases respectively, with 10 bases between them. Per germline, CDR1 SGHDN and CDR2 FVKESK. This CDR3 reads CASSQDRANAFF. The CDR3 DNA follows: TGTGCCAGCAGCCAAGACAGGGCGAATGCTTTCTTT.

CDR3 region: CASSTSQETQYF. CDR3 coding DNA: TGTGCCAGCAGTACATCTCAAGAGACCCAGTACTTC. The rearrangement uses TRBV27 and TRBJ2-5, with D hard to call. The CDR3 has 12 amino acids. V shed 5 bases and J shed 2 bases, with 6 bases lying between them. CDR1 is MNHEY and CDR2 is SMNVEV in the germline V gene (reference sequence).

The rearrangement links TRBV19 to TRBJ2-2, with D maybe TRBD2 (5 bases). V lost 4 bases, J lost 1 base, and 7 bases lay in between. CDR1 and CDR2 from the germline V gene are LNHDA and SQIVND (reference sequence). The CDR3 loop spans 14 amino acids. DNA for the CDR3: TGTGCCAGTAGTACGGGGTGGAACACCGGGGAGCTGTTTTTT. Amino acids: CASSTGWNTGELFF.

The chain employs TRBV3-1 (or the pseudogene TRBV3-2) and TRBJ2-5; D is possibly TRBD2 (6 bases). The CDR3 is 13 residues long. V was clipped by 1 base and J by 6 bases, with 9 bases between them. CDR1 and CDR2 (germline): LGHDT, YNNKEL (reference sequence). CDR3: CASSQALAKTQYF. In nucleotides, the CDR3 is TGTGCCAGCAGCCAAGCCCTAGCGAAGACCCAGTACTTC.

V is TRBV3-1 (or the pseudogene TRBV3-2) and J is TRBJ1-4, with D perhaps TRBD1 (5 bases). Trimming pared 1 base from V and 0 bases from J, leaving 12 bases between. Germline V gene sequence: CDR1 LGHDT, CDR2 YNNKEL (reference sequence). The CDR3 length is 17 residues. The CDR3 region is CASSQGGGASTNEKLFF. The CDR3 nucleotides read TGTGCCAGCAGCCAAGGTGGAGGGGCCTCAACTAATGAAAAACTGTTTTTT.

This chain links TRBV2 with TRBJ2-2; 13 bases align to TRBD2. CDR3 size: 15 residues. CDR1 and CDR2 (germline): SNHLY, FYNNEI. V lost 6 bases, J lost 3 bases, and 1 base stayed unmatched. The CDR3 DNA reads TGTGCCAGCAGACTAGCGGGAGGGTACACCGGGGAGCTGTTTTTT. Translated, it gives CASRLAGGYTGELFF.

This chain uses TRBV5-1 with TRBJ2-3, with TRBD2 matching over 7 bases. The germline V gene encodes CDR1 SGHRS and CDR2 YFSETQ. CDR3 length equals 14 residues. Losses at the gene ends were 4 bases for V and 6 bases for J; bases not matched to a gene: 8. For the CDR3, the DNA is TGCGCCAGCAGCACCGACGGGGGGTGGGATACGCAGTATTTT. Translated: CASSTDGGWDTQYF.

This CDR3 reads CASSPRDNYNEQFF. The CDR3 DNA is TGTGCCAGCAGTCCACGGGACAACTACAATGAGCAGTTCTTC. This chain connects TRBV28 to TRBJ2-1, with D possibly matching TRBD1 (6 bases). There are 14 residues in the CDR3. Trimming cost V 5 bases and J 3 bases, with 11 bases left between them. Germline V gene lookup returns CDR1 MDHEN and CDR2 SYDVKM.

The J gene is TRBJ1-2, the V gene TRBV4-3, with D unresolved. Germline CDR1 LGHNA, CDR2 YSLEER. CDR3 length: 16 amino acids. The V gene lost 1 base and the J gene lost 4 bases, with 16 bases spanning the gap. As DNA, the CDR3 is TGCGCCAGCAGCCAAGGATTTGCGGGATCAGGCTATGGCTACACCTTC. Protein: CASSQGFAGSGYGYTF.

This chain links TRBV27 with TRBJ2-3, with 8 nucleotides matching TRBD2. The J segment lost 13 bases and the V segment lost 6 bases, leaving 6 bases of the junction unmatched. This CDR3 has 11 residues. CDR1 and CDR2 (germline): MNHEY, SMNVEV (reference sequence). The CDR3 spells CASRTTSAEYF. CDR3 in DNA: TGTGCCAGCAGAACGACTAGCGCAGAGTATTTT.

V usage is TRBV5-6 and J usage is TRBJ2-3; D gene ambiguous. Germline V gives CDR1 SGHDT, CDR2 YYEEEE. This CDR3 comprises 13 residues. The ends were cut back, 4 bases at V and 4 bases at J, with 10 bases in the middle. The CDR3 DNA reads TGTGCCAGCAGCGTCTCCCCCCCAGATACGCAGTATTTT. Translating it yields CASSVSPPDTQYF.